These 15 T cell receptor beta chains originate from one sample sequenced in a study of graft-versus-host responses after intestinal transplantation. For these TCRs, the target antigens are not known. Data came from immunoSEQ multiplex PCR; TCRdb stores just in-frame clones and leaves some out. Here the sample spans about 50,000 clones, around 90% being singletons. The material was unstimulated CD4+ T cells sorted from spleen or lymph node cells, obtained before transplant. Source of these receptors: a human donor who was the organ donor for an intestinal transplant.

The chain combines TRBV6-1 with TRBJ1-1; 7 bases match TRBD1. The V gene's germline CDR1 is MNHNS and CDR2 SASEGT. V dropped 8 bases and J dropped 0; count of bases not matched to a gene: 6. The CDR3 is made up of 14 amino acids. CDR3 region: CASVLGQMNTEAFF. CDR3 coding DNA: TGTGCCAGCGTACTGGGACAGATGAACACTGAAGCTTTCTTT.

The rearrangement uses TRBV11-3 and TRBJ2-1; 9 positions agree with TRBD2. CDR1 SGHNT and CDR2 YENEEA come from the germline V gene. The V gene end was trimmed by 3 bases and the J gene end by 7 bases; junction bases not matched to a gene: 4. CDR3 length equals 14 residues. CDR3 in amino acids: CASSFSGSSNEQFF. The CDR3 nucleotides are TGTGCCAGCAGCTTTAGCGGGAGTTCTAATGAGCAGTTCTTC. Combining the CDR3 with reference TRBV11-3 and TRBJ2-1 gives the whole variable domain EAGVVQSPRYKIIEKKQPVAFWCNPISGHNTLYWYLQNLGQGPELLIRYENEEAVDDSQLPKDRFSAERLKGVDSTLKIQPAELGDSAVYLCASSFSGSSNEQFFGPGTRLTVL.

J is TRBJ1-1 and V is TRBV6-1; no clear D. Trimming stripped 8 bases from V and 2 bases from J, with 15 bases between. Germline loops: CDR1 MNHNS, CDR2 SASEGT. The length of the CDR3 is 14 residues. The CDR3 loop reads CASRGLVENTEAFF. The CDR3 DNA follows: TGTGCCAGCCGAGGACTGGTTGAAAACACTGAAGCTTTCTTT.

The chain combines TRBV28 with TRBJ1-1, with D unresolved. Germline-derived CDR1 and CDR2 are MDHEN and SYDVKM. The CDR3 totals 13 residues. V was pared by 3 bases and J by 0 bases, with 5 bases between. The CDR3 DNA follows: TGTGCCAGCAGTTTTGCGGTGAACACTGAAGCTTTCTTT. It translates to CASSFAVNTEAFF.

This clone was found a few times. The chain combines TRBV7-3 with TRBJ2-7, with 10 bases that match TRBD2. The CDR3 totals 16 residues. Per the germline V gene, CDR1 is SGHTA and CDR2 is FQGTGA. With 5 bases clipped from V and 5 bases from J, the junction kept 12 bases outside the gene matches. The CDR3 bases are TGTGCCAGCAGCCTCCCGACGACTAGCGGGTATGACGAGCAGTACTTC. Protein: CASSLPTTSGYDEQYF. Combining the CDR3 with reference TRBV7-3 and TRBJ2-7 gives the whole variable domain GAGVSQTPSNKVTEKGKYVELRCDPISGHTALYWYRQSLGQGPEFLIYFQGTGAADDSGLPNDRFFAVRPEGSVSTLKIQRTERGDSAVYLCASSLPTTSGYDEQYFGPGTRLTVT.

The chain combines TRBV5-8 with TRBJ2-1; possibly TRBD2 for D (5 bases). In germline, CDR1 is SGHTS, CDR2 YDEGEE. Trimming left V 5 bases short and J 2 bases short, with 11 bases between. This CDR3 spans 14 amino acids. CDR3 DNA: TGTGCCAGCAGACGGGGTGATCCCTACAATGAGCAGTTCTTC. As protein: CASRRGDPYNEQFF.

The chain links TRBV11-2 to TRBJ2-5; TRBD2 aligns across 9 bases. The germline gives CDR1 SGHAT, CDR2 FQNNGV. Germline trimming cut 3 bases from V and 3 bases from J; bases unmatched to any gene: 5. CDR3 length equals 15 residues. The CDR3 coding sequence is TGTGCCAGCAGCTTTAGCGGGAGAGGGAAAGAGACCCAGTACTTC. Amino acids: CASSFSGRGKETQYF.

The chain carries TRBV5-1 and TRBJ2-6, with 8 bases matching TRBD2. V shed 0 bases and J 4 bases; nucleotides not matched to a gene: 3. CDR1 is SGHRS and CDR2 is YFSETQ in the germline V gene. This CDR3 is built from 16 residues. Here the CDR3 reads CASSLGGLAGANVLTF. The CDR3 bases are TGCGCCAGCAGCTTGGGAGGACTAGCAGGGGCCAACGTCCTGACTTTC.

In nucleotides, the CDR3 is TGTGCTAGAACGGGGATAGGGGACACCGGGGAGCTGTTTTTT. It is translated as CARTGIGDTGELFF. This chain links TRBV7-7 with TRBJ2-2; the D gene could be TRBD1 or TRBD2 (5 bases each). The germline V gene has CDR1 SSHAT and CDR2 FNYEAQ (reference sequence). The CDR3 extends over 14 amino acids.

The chain joins TRBV19 to TRBJ2-2, with a tentative D call TRBD2 (5 bases). The CDR3 covers 14 residues. In germline, CDR1 is LNHDA, CDR2 SQIVND (reference sequence). Trimming left V 7 bases short and J 0 bases short, with 9 bases between. The chain's CDR3 is CASMGSPNTGELFF. CDR3 bases: TGTGCCAGTATGGGGAGCCCGAACACCGGGGAGCTGTTTTTT.

The gene calls are TRBV10-2 and TRBJ2-3; the D gene is possibly TRBD2 (6 bases). The CDR3 runs 14 residues. V lost 3 bases to trimming and J lost 3 bases, with 10 bases between them. The germline V gene encodes CDR1 WSHSY and CDR2 SAAADI. For the CDR3, the DNA is TGCGCCAGCAGTGAAGCGGGCCGAACAGATACGCAGTATTTT. Protein: CASSEAGRTDTQYF.

This clone turned up a few times. The chain couples TRBV5-6 to TRBJ2-6; a possible D gene is TRBD1 (5 bases). The CDR3 is 15 amino acids. Germline V CDR1 and CDR2: SGHDT, YYEEEE. V shed 6 bases and J shed 4 bases, with 14 bases lying between them. The CDR3 loop is CASTFVGRGANVLTF. CDR3 nucleotide sequence: TGTGCCAGCACCTTTGTGGGGCGGGGGGCCAACGTCCTGACTTTC.

CDR3 coding DNA: TGTGCCAGCAGCATCCTCCAGCCCGGGGCGGATCGCTACGAGCAGTACTTC. Protein sequence: CASSILQPGADRYEQYF. This chain joins TRBV21-1 and TRBJ2-7. TRBV21-1 is flagged as a pseudogene. This CDR3 is built from 17 residues.

This clone was seen just once. This chain uses TRBV9 with TRBJ2-5; tentatively, D is TRBD1 (6 bases). Per germline, CDR1 SGDLS and CDR2 YYNGEE. Trimming stripped 4 bases from V and 5 bases from J, with 18 bases between. The length of the CDR3 is 15 residues. Here the CDR3 reads CASSPVGGIGETQYF. CDR3 nucleotides: TGTGCCAGCAGCCCAGTAGGGGGTATCGGGGAGACCCAGTACTTC.

In this sample, this clone turned up a few times. The V call is TRBV27, the J call TRBJ2-1; D uncertain. V dropped 8 bases and J dropped 0 bases, with 11 bases sitting between them. Per the germline V gene, CDR1 is MNHEY and CDR2 is SMNVEV (reference sequence). The CDR3 has 14 amino acids. As DNA, the CDR3 is TGTGCCAGCGCACGACCTAACTCCTACAATGAGCAGTTCTTC. Amino acid sequence: CASARPNSYNEQFF.